Below, 5 T cell receptor beta chains from the same sample are listed, as sequenced in a study of blood T cell repertoires in COVID-19. Using immunoSEQ multiplex PCR, the repertoire was profiled, and TCRdb retains in-frame clones only, with some absent. This sample has about half a million clones, with 70% to 90% found just once. Sequencing input: peripheral blood. These receptors were collected from a human donor in a cohort sampled during active COVID-19.

This chain uses TRBV19 with TRBJ1-1; TRBD1 matches 7 bases. The junction had 8 bases not matched to a gene; V was cut back by 5 bases and J by 11 bases. The CDR3 has 12 residues. Germline V gene sequence: CDR1 LNHDA, CDR2 SQIVND (reference sequence). In DNA, the CDR3 is TGTGCCAGTAGTCCCCGGGACAGTGCGGCTTTCTTT. Its translation is CASSPRDSAAFF.

The chain is built from TRBV5-1 and TRBJ1-1; the D gene is possibly TRBD1 (6 bases). The V end was cut by 3 bases, the J end by 6 bases, with 18 bases between. This CDR3 is 15 amino acids long. The germline gives CDR1 SGHRS, CDR2 YFSETQ. The CDR3 reads CASSSLQGRGPEAFF. In nucleotides, the CDR3 is TGCGCCAGCAGCTCCCTACAGGGAAGGGGACCTGAAGCTTTCTTT.

The DNA of the CDR3 is TGCGCCAGCAGTGAAAACAGGCTGTCTGGGGCCAACGTCCTGACTTTC. Protein: CASSENRLSGANVLTF. The rearrangement links TRBV10-2 to TRBJ2-6; D perhaps matches TRBD1 (5 bases). Trimming took off 3 bases at V and 1 base at J, with 10 bases between the two ends. The CDR3 consists of 16 residues. Germline V gene data show CDR1 as WSHSY and CDR2 as SAAADI.

The chain couples TRBV20-1 to TRBJ1-1; D gene unclear. CDR1 DFQATT and CDR2 SNEGSKA come from the germline V gene (reference sequence). The CDR3 extends over 11 amino acids. V gave up 5 bases and J gave up 4 bases, with 8 bases separating them. The CDR3 loop is CSALTGTEAFF. CDR3 DNA sequence: TGCAGTGCTCTCACGGGCACTGAAGCTTTCTTT.

The V call is TRBV7-2, the J call TRBJ2-5, with 8 bases identical to TRBD2. This CDR3 is built from 15 residues. Losses at the gene ends were 5 bases for V and 1 base for J; bases not matched to a gene: 6. CDR1 and CDR2 from the germline V gene are SGHTA and FQGNSA. CDR3 amino acids: CASSPSGSVQETQYF. The CDR3 bases are TGTGCCAGCAGCCCCAGCGGGAGCGTCCAAGAGACCCAGTACTTC.